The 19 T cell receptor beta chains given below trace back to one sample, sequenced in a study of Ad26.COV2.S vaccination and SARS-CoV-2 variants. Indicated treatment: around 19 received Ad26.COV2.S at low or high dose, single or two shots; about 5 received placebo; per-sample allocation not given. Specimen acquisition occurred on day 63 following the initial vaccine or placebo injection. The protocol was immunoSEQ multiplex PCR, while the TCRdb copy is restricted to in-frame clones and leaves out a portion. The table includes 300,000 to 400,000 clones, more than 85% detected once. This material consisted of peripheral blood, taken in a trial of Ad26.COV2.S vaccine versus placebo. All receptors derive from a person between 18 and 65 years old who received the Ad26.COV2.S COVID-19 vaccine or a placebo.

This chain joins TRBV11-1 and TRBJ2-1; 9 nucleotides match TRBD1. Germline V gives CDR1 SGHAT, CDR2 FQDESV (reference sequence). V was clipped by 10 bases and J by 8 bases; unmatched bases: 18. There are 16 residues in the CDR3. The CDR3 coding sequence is TGTGCCACCCGAAAGGGCCTGGACAGGGGAGTCGATGAGCAGTTCTTC. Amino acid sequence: CATRKGLDRGVDEQFF.

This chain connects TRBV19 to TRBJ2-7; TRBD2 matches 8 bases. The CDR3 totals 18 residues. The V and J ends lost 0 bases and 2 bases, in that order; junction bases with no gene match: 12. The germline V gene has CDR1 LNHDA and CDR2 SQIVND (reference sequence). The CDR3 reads CASSIESFHSGAAYEQYF. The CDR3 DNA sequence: TGTGCCAGTAGTATAGAGAGCTTCCATAGCGGGGCCGCCTACGAGCAGTACTTC.

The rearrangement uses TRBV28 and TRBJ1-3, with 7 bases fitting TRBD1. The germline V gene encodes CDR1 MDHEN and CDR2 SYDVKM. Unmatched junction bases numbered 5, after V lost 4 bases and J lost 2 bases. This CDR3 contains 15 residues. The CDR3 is CASSSDREAGNTIYF. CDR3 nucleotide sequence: TGTGCCAGCAGTTCCGACAGGGAGGCTGGAAACACCATATATTTT.

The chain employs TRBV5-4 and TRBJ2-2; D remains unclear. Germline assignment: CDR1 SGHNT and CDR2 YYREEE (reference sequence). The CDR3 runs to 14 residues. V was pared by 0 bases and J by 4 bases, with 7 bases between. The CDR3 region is CASSLDKSTGELFF. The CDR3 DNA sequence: TGTGCCAGCAGCTTGGACAAATCCACCGGGGAGCTGTTTTTT.

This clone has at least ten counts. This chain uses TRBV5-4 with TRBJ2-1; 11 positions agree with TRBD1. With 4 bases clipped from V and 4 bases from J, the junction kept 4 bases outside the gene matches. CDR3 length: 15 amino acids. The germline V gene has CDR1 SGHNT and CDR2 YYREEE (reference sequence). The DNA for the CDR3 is TGTGCCAGCAGCGCCGGGACAGGGGGTTACAATGAGCAGTTCTTC. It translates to CASSAGTGGYNEQFF.

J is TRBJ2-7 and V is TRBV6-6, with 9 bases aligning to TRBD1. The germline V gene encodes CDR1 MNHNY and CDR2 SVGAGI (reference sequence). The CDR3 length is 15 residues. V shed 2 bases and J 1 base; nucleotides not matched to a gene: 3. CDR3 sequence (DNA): TGTGCCAGCAGTTACGGGACAGGGAGATCCTACGAGCAGTACTTC. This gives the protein CASSYGTGRSYEQYF.

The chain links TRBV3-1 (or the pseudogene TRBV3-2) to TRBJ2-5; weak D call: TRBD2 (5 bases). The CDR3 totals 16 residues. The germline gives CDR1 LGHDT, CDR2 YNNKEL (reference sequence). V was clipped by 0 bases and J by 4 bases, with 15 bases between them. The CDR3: CASSQDPSRWGETQYF. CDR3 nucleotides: TGTGCCAGCAGCCAAGATCCTAGCCGGTGGGGAGAGACCCAGTACTTC.

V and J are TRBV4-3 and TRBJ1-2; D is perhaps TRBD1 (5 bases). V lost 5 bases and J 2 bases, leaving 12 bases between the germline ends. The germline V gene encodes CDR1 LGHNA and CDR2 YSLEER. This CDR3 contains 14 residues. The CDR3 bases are TGCGCCAGCAGCATGGGGACGGAGAACTATGGCTACACCTTC. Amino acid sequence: CASSMGTENYGYTF.

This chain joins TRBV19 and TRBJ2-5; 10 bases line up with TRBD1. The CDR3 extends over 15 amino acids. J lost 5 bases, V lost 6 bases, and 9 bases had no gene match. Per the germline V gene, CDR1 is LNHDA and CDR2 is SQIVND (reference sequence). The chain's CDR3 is CASRPLTGGGETQYF. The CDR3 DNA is TGTGCCAGTAGGCCCCTGACAGGGGGCGGGGAGACCCAGTACTTC.

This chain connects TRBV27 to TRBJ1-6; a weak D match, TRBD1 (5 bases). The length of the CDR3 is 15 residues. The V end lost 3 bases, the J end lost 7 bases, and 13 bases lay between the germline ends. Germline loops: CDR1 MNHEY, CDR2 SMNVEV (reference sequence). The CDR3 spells CASSLVRAGNSPLHF. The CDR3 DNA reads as TGTGCCAGCAGTTTGGTCAGGGCCGGGAATTCACCCCTCCACTTT.

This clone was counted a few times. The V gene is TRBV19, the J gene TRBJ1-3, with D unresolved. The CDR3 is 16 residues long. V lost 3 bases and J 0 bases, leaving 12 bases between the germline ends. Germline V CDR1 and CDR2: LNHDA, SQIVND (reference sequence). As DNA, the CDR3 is TGTGCCAGTAGTATGCAGGACGGAATCTCTGGAAACACCATATATTTT. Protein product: CASSMQDGISGNTIYF.

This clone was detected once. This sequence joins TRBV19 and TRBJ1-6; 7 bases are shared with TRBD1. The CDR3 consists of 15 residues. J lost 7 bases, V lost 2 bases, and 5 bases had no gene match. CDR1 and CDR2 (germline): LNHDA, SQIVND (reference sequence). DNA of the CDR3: TGTGCCAGTAGTATAATGGAGGACAGGAATTCACCCCTCCACTTT. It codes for CASSIMEDRNSPLHF.

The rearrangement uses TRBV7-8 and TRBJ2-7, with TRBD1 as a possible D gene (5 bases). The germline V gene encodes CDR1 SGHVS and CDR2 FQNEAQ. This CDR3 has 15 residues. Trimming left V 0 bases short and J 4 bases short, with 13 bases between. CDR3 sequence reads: CASSLAHNRMYEQYF. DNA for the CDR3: TGTGCCAGCAGCTTAGCGCACAACAGGATGTACGAGCAGTACTTC. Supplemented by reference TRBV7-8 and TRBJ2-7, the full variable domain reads GAGVSQSPRYKVAKRGQDVALRCDPISGHVSLFWYQQALGQGPEFLTYFQNEAQLDKSGLPSDRFFAERPEGSVSTLKIQRTQQEDSAVYLCASSLAHNRMYEQYFGPGTRLTVT.

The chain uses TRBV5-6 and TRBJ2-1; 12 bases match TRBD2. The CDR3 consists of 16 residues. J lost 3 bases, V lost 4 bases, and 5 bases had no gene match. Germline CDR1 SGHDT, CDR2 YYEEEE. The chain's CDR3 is CASSPELAGGYNEQFF. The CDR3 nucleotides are TGTGCCAGCAGCCCCGAACTAGCGGGGGGCTACAATGAGCAGTTCTTC.

CDR3 nucleotides: TGCAGCGTCGACGCGGACAGGGTCCACACTGAAGCTTTCTTT. It encodes CSVDADRVHTEAFF. The chain uses TRBV29-1 and TRBJ1-1; 8 nucleotides agree with TRBD1. Looked up from germline, CDR1 is SQVTM and CDR2 is ANQGSEA. The CDR3 has 14 amino acids. V lost 6 bases to trimming and J lost 3 bases; unmatched junction nucleotides: 9.

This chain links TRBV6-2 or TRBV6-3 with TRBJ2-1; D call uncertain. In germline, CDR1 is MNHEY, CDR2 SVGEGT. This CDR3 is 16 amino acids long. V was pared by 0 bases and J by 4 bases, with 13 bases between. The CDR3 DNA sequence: TGTGCCAGCAGTTACTCGAGACCGAATGCATACAATGAGCAGTTCTTC. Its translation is CASSYSRPNAYNEQFF.

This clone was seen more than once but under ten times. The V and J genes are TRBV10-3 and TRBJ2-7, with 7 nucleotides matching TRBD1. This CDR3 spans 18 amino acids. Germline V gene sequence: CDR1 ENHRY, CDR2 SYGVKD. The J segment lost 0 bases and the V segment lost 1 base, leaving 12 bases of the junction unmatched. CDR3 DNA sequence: TGTGCCATCAGTGAGTACGGGACAGTCTTAGGGAGCTCCTACGAGCAGTACTTC. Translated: CAISEYGTVLGSSYEQYF.

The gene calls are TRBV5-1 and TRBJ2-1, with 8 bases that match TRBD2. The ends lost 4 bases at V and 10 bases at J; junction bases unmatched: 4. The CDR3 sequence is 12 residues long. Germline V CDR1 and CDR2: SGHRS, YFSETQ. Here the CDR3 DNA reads TGCGCCAGCAGCATCTCTAGCGGGGAGCAGTTCTTC. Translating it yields CASSISSGEQFF.

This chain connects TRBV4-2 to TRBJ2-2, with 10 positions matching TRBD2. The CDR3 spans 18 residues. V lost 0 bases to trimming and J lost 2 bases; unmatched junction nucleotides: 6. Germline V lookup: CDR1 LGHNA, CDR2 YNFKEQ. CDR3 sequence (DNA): TGTGCCAGCAGCCAAGACTTGCCTAGCGGGGGAAACACCGGGGAGCTGTTTTTT. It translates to CASSQDLPSGGNTGELFF.